This paragraph covers one T cell receptor (beta chain) sequence. This sample was taken from a study of blood T cell repertoires in COVID-19. For the study at large: Acute and convalescent COVID-19 specimens originated in the United States, Italy and Spain. The analysed material was cDNA or gDNA that came from T cells, B-cell-depleted T cells, or PBMCs.

As processed by the authors: Nucleated cell counts were estimated from reference gene primer amplification. Profiling relied on immunoSEQ multiplex PCR, and the TCRdb table lists in-frame clones only, not all of them. V, J and clone size reflect that table, while D and trimming were determined from the DNA. Among about 190,000 clones, roughly 90% were seen once, and the ten largest hold around 7%. The CDR3 has 16 amino acids. V trimming: 3 bases; J trimming: 0 bases; junction bases outside the gene matches: 6. CDR1 and CDR2 (germline): SGHTA, FQGNSA. The rearrangement uses TRBV7-2 and TRBJ2-3, with 7 bases matching TRBD1. The sequence was collected from a man aged 35 to 55 with acute or convalescent COVID-19. Sequencing was carried out using peripheral blood. The CDR3 coding sequence is TGTGCCAGCAGCTTGGGGGCGGACAGGAGCACAGATACGCAGTATTTT. This codes for CASSLGADRSTDTQYF.